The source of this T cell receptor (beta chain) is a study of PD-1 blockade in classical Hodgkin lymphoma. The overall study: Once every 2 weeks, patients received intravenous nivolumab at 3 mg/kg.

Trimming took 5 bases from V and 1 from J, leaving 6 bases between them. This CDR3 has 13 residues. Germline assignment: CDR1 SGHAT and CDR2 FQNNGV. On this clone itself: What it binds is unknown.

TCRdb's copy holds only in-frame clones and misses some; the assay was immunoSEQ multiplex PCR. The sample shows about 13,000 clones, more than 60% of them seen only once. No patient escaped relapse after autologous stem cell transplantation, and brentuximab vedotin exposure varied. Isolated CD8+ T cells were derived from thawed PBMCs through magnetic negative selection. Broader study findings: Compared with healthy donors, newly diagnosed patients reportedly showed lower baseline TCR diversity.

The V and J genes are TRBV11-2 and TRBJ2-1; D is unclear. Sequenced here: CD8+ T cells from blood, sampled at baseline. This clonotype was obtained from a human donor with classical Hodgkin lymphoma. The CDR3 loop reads CASSPESYNEQFF. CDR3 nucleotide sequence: TGTGCCAGCAGCCCAGAGTCCTACAATGAGCAGTTCTTC.